These 5 T cell receptor beta chains originate from one sample sequenced in a study of blood T cells in healthy people across ages. With a J-beta primer mix and a sample-barcoded 5' primer, a second PCR ran roughly 7 to 11 cycles. Each CDR3 protein is one row after TCRdb ran MiXCR on the 5' RACE reads. Of around 670,000 distinct CDR3 sequences in the sample, roughly 31% are singletons; the top ten hold 15% to 19%. What was sequenced was blood. These receptors were obtained from a woman aged 80 or over in good health.

This clonotype was seen a handful of times. Being one base from a much bigger clone, this may be a read error. The chain carries TRBV20-1 and TRBJ1-2; no definite D call. This CDR3 is 11 amino acids long. Germline V gene sequence: CDR1 DFQATT, CDR2 SNEGSKA (reference sequence). The CDR3 DNA reads as TGCAGTGCGCGTCTCTTCTATGGCCACACCTTC. Protein product: CSARLFYGHTF.

A few counts support this clonotype. This chain links TRBV5-6 with TRBJ1-1, with 7 bases that match TRBD1. The length of the CDR3 is 14 residues. The V and J ends lost 4 bases and 6 bases, in that order; junction bases with no gene match: 9. Germline V gene data show CDR1 as SGHDT and CDR2 as YYEEEE. CDR3 bases: TGTGCCAGCAGCCTCCCGACAGGGACCGCTGAAGCTTTCTTT. Translated: CASSLPTGTAEAFF.

The chain combines TRBV13 with TRBJ2-5; D might be TRBD1 or TRBD2, each matching 8 bases. Germline V gene data show CDR1 as PRHDT and CDR2 as FYEKMQ (reference sequence). Trimming cost V 3 bases and J 5 bases, with 16 bases left between them. The CDR3 loop spans 15 amino acids. This CDR3 is CASSFGQGGGETQYF. The DNA of the CDR3 is TGTGCCAGCAGCTTCGGACAGGGCGGGGGGGAGACCCAGTACTTC.

At least ten counts were recorded for this clonotype. The rearrangement uses TRBV7-9 and TRBJ2-5; D remains ambiguous. Trimming shortened V by 0 bases and J by 5 bases, and 13 bases separated the two germline ends. This CDR3 region has 15 residues. Germline-derived CDR1 and CDR2 are SEHNR and FQNEAQ (reference sequence). In DNA form, the CDR3 reads TGTGCCAGCAGCTTAGCTGGCCAGGTAGGGGAGACCCAGTACTTC. This sequence encodes CASSLAGQVGETQYF.

The rearrangement joins TRBV20-1 to TRBJ2-2, with TRBD2 as a possible D gene (6 bases). Germline CDR1 is DFQATT and CDR2 is SNEGSKA (reference sequence). Deletions cut 2 bases from V and 7 bases from J, with 17 bases between. This CDR3 has 15 residues. The CDR3 region has the DNA TGCAGTGCTAGAATGCCGGGACGGGGGAACGGGGAGCTGTTTTTT. It is translated as CSARMPGRGNGELFF.